A selection of T cell receptor beta chains follows, all from one sample in a study of shared clonotypes between healthy human individuals. Profiled with immunoSEQ multiplex PCR; TCRdb holds only in-frame clones, not every one. The table includes some 2,500,000 clones, around 92% detected once. The sample comprised naive CD4+ T cells from PBMCs. Receptor source: a young man in good health. Some clones in this sample may be carry-over from other donors' samples. The CDR3 runs from the conserved cysteine through the conserved F or W. The D gene is left open where the match is weak. Clone size is shown for a subset of rows, as once, few, many or a class of expanded clone.

d_gene	v_gene	abundance	len	j_gene	CDR3aa	CDR3nt
NA	TRBV6-5	NA	14	TRBJ1-1	CASSPRTPNTEAFF	TGTGCCAGCAGTCCTAGGACACCCAACACTGAAGCTTTCTTT
TRBD2	TRBV5-4	NA	16	TRBJ2-3	CASSLGLAGATDTQYF	TGTGCCAGCAGCTTGGGACTAGCGGGAGCCACAGATACGCAGTATTTT
TRBD2	TRBV5-5	NA	20	TRBJ2-7	CASSSMGLAGFKMVSYEQYF	TGTGCCAGCAGTTCAATGGGACTAGCGGGTTTCAAAATGGTTTCCTACGAGCAGTACTTC
NA	TRBV28	NA	12	TRBJ1-2	CASSLGLYGYTF	TGTGCCAGCAGTTTAGGACTGTATGGCTACACCTTC
NA	TRBV2	NA	10	TRBJ2-5	CASARDVTYF	TGTGCCAGTGCCCGGGACGTCACGTACTTC
NA	TRBV7-8	once	13	TRBJ1-2	CASSLVEGGGYTF	TGTGCCAGCAGCTTAGTGGAAGGAGGAGGCTACACCTTC
TRBD1	TRBV10-3	NA	14	TRBJ1-4	CAIRQGQGDEKLFF	TGTGCCATCAGACAGGGACAGGGGGATGAAAAACTGTTTTTT
TRBD1	TRBV5-6	NA	18	TRBJ2-7	CASSSVPGQGPFTYEQYF	TGTGCCAGCAGCTCTGTCCCGGGACAGGGACCGTTTACCTACGAGCAGTACTTC
NA	TRBV5-8	NA	16	TRBJ1-5	CASSLVGVSHNQPQHF	TGTGCCAGCAGCTTGGTTGGGGTCAGCCACAATCAGCCCCAGCATTTT
NA	TRBV29-1	NA	11	TRBJ2-7	CSVEGHYEQYF	TGCAGCGTTGAGGGCCACTACGAGCAGTACTTC
NA	TRBV19	NA	14	TRBJ1-2	CASSRGMYNGGYTF	TGTGCCAGTAGTCGAGGGATGTACAACGGGGGCTACACCTTC
TRBD1	TRBV2	NA	14	TRBJ2-1	CASSQTGSYNEQFF	TGTGCCAGCAGTCAGACAGGGAGCTACAATGAGCAGTTCTTC
NA	TRBV11-2	NA	15	TRBJ1-2	CASSLGLGKNYGYTF	TGTGCCAGCAGCTTAGGGTTAGGCAAGAACTATGGCTACACCTTC
NA	TRBV5-6	NA	15	TRBJ2-4	CASSVGLPAKNIQYF	TGTGCCAGCAGCGTCGGATTACCAGCCAAAAACATTCAGTACTTC
NA	TRBV7-9	NA	15	TRBJ2-2	CASSGGTSVTGELFF	TGTGCCAGCAGCGGGGGGACAAGTGTCACCGGGGAGCTGTTTTTT
NA	TRBV5-6	NA	15	TRBJ1-4	CASSLISGSNEKLFF	TGTGCCAGCAGCTTAATCTCAGGGTCTAATGAAAAACTGTTTTTT
NA	TRBV29-1	few	13	TRBJ2-7	CSVGRQGGGEQYF	TGCAGCGTTGGGCGACAGGGAGGTGGCGAGCAGTACTTC
NA	TRBV30	NA	14	TRBJ1-5	CAWSVQGTGQPQHF	TGTGCCTGGAGTGTACAGGGAACGGGTCAGCCCCAGCATTTT